Here is one T cell receptor beta chain with its context. The data were taken from a study of blood T cell repertoires in COVID-19. Overall study: Samples of COVID-19 (acute and convalescent) were obtained from the United States, Italy and Spain. PBMCs, B-cell-depleted T cells, or T cells were the source of the cDNA or gDNA that made up the material.

Sequenced by immunoSEQ multiplex PCR; TCRdb stores in-frame clones only, minus some. The repertoire holds about 150,000 clones, with roughly nine tenths as singletons. This CDR3 has 14 amino acids. V lost 5 bases and J lost 6; bases outside the gene matches: 10. From germline, CDR1 is GTSNPN and CDR2 SVGIG (reference sequence). It was during active infection that Seattle patients were enrolled and then longitudinally followed. This receptor was identified in a man younger than 35 with COVID-19, enrolled during active disease. Sample: peripheral blood. This rearrangement joins TRBV30 to TRBJ2-7; TRBD1 matches 10 bases. For the CDR3, the DNA is TGTGCCTGGGGCGACAGGGGGCTACGGAGCGAGCAGTACTTC. Amino acids: CAWGDRGLRSEQYF.